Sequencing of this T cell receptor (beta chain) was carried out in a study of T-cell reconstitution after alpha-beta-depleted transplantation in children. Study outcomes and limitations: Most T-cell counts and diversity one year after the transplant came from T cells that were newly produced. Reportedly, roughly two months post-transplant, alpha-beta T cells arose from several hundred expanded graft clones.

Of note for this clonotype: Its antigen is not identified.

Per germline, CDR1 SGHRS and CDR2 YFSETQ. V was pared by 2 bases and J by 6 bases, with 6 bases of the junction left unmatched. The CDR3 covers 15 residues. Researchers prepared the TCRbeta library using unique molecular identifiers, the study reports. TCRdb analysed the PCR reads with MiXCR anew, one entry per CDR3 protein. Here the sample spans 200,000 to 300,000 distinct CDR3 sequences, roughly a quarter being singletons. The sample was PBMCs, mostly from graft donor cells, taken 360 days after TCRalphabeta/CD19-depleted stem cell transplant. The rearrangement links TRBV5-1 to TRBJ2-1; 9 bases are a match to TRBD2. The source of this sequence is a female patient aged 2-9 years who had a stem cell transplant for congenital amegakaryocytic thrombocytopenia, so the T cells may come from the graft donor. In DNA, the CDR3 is TGCGCCAGCAGCTTTGCACTAGCGGGTCGCAATGAGCAGTTCTTC. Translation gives CASSFALAGRNEQFF.